This entry is about one T cell receptor (beta chain). Unique molecular identifiers were added to individual cDNA molecules. TCRdb ran MiXCR on the 5' RACE reads and lists one entry per CDR3 protein. The sample contains 50,000 to 65,000 distinct CDR3 sequences, 20% of which appear only once. CDR1 is SEHNR, CDR2 FQNEAQ, per germline (reference sequence). The CDR3 totals 16 residues. V shed 6 bases, J shed 1 base, and the junction held 9 bases outside the gene matches. The data stem from a study of early T cells in non-severe SARS-CoV-2 infection. The material sequenced was whole blood, taken at baseline. The receptor was isolated from an adult who was a healthcare worker with PCR-confirmed SARS-CoV-2 infection or an uninfected control (not recorded which). The gene calls are TRBV7-9 and TRBJ2-1; 7 bases map to TRBD1. Here the CDR3 reads CASSDTGARSYNEQFF. The CDR3 nucleotides read TGTGCCAGCAGTGATACAGGGGCCAGGTCCTACAATGAGCAGTTCTTC. The full variable domain, rest sourced from reference TRBV7-9 and TRBJ2-1, is DTGVSQNPRHKITKRGQNVTFRCDPISEHNRLYWYRQTLGQGPEFLTYFQNEAQLEKSRLLSDRFSAERPKGSFSTLEIQRTEQGDSAMYLCASSDTGARSYNEQFFGPGTRLTVL.